The source of this TCR beta chain is a study of low-dose radiotherapy and immunotherapy resistance in tumors. First-strand cDNA used TRAV- and TRBV-specific primers, covering alpha and beta chains. A roughly 20-cycle PCR with a constant-region primer and V-primer adapter amplified TCRs. The isolated mRNA underwent amplification through in vitro transcription. Using its own MiXCR run on the reads, TCRdb lists one record per CDR3 protein. The sample carries 30,000 to 40,000 distinct CDR3 sequences, roughly 20% recorded once. V lost 0 bases, J lost 1 base, and 3 bases stayed unmatched. CDR3 length equals 17 residues. The V gene's germline CDR1 is MRHNA and CDR2 SNTAGT. As to time point: after trial treatment. Treatment reported: LDRT plus nivolumab, ipilimumab, low-dose cyclophosphamide and aspirin (RACIN trial). This clonotype showed up many times.

The receptor was derived from a female donor with ovarian cancer. The sample here was PBMCs, taken after low-dose radiotherapy plus immunotherapy. The chain recombines TRBV6-4 with TRBJ2-7; 13 nucleotides line up with TRBD2. The CDR3 loop reads CASSDSTSGRRSYEQYF. CDR3 coding DNA: TGTGCCAGCAGTGACTCGACTAGCGGGAGGAGATCCTACGAGCAGTACTTC.